This TCR beta chain derives from a study of CD8 T cells in ankylosing spondylitis. Study outcomes and limitations: Typical of ankylosing spondylitis blood, it appeared, was a TCR beta motif of several highly homologous variants. Disease-linked clones bore a CD8+ phenotype, appearing relatively rarely in peripheral blood. Reportedly, significant enrichment of disease-linked clones occurred in matched ankylosing spondylitis synovial fluid.

This clonotype was observed many times. Its antigen is still unknown. Each TCR beta library was made by quantitative 5'-RACE that incorporated molecular barcodes. TCRdb fed the 5' RACE reads into MiXCR, producing one record per CDR3 protein. The sample has about 92,000 distinct CDR3 sequences, about 8.1% seen once. What was sequenced was blood, either unsorted or a sorted T cell fraction (not recorded which). The source is a male donor with ankylosing spondylitis or in good health (not recorded which).

The CDR3 bases are TGTGCCAGCAGCTTAGGGGGGGGAACTCTAAAGACCCAGTACTTC. Translated, it gives CASSLGGGTLKTQYF. The chain carries TRBV7-2 and TRBJ2-5, with 7 bases fitting TRBD2. V shed 1 base, J shed 6 bases, and the junction held 8 bases outside the gene matches. Looked up from germline, CDR1 is SGHTA and CDR2 is FQGNSA. CDR3 length: 15 amino acids.